This T cell receptor (beta chain) emerged from a study of regulatory T cells in long-lasting Graves disease (TCRdb year 2021). Regarding the complete study: In the newly diagnosed Graves' disease group, patients had been taking antithyroid drugs for less than 3 months. A total of approximately 35 samples underwent TCR sequencing: about 13 from persistent and some 20 from newly diagnosed Graves' disease patients. Patients with persistent Graves' disease were compared with patients with newly diagnosed Graves' disease using TCR sequencing and RNA sequencing of peripheral blood. The study was conducted in China and was registered as a clinical trial.

From cysteine to phenylalanine, the CDR3 is 14 amino acids long. Only the CDR3 part of the read is kept: 42 bases, read in frame from the first base. For CDR1 and CDR2, the germline V gene (reference sequence) lists SEHNR and FQNEAQ. V loses 4 bases of germline sequence and J loses 2 bases, and the interval between the two ends is 9 bases. The study at large found these results: Because the primary lesion, thyroid tissue, could not be accessed, the study looked at peripheral blood alone. Patients with persistent disease shared more public clonotypes (around 2,500) than newly diagnosed patients did (966). Lower TCR Shannon entropy and fewer highly expanded clones were observed in persistent Graves' disease patients than in newly diagnosed patients, which suggested clonal expansion. Sequencing and analysis were restricted to the TCR beta chain. Persistent disease showed preferential use of TRBV28, TRBJ1-2 and TRBJ2-5, whereas newly diagnosed disease favored TRBV20-1 and TRBJ2-1. The small sample size was acknowledged by the authors as a limitation that may reduce accuracy.

This clonotype was counted ten times or more. This receptor's antigen is unknown. Qualities for individual bases were not recorded, and no much larger clone is one base off. In the paper's terms, the time point label means: newly diagnosed GD, antithyroid drugs for less than 3 months. RNA was extracted from PBMCs in TRIzol for both TCR sequencing and RNA sequencing. The diagnosis of Graves' disease followed American Thyroid Association guidelines. Patients were recruited from an endocrinology department in Xi'an, China. Each patient gave approximately 10 milliliters of peripheral blood, collected in an EDTA anticoagulant tube. Ficoll Paque Plus density gradient separation was used to isolate PBMCs, and no additional T cell sorting was done. RNA quality was checked with an Agilent 2100 Bioanalyzer and agarose gel, and concentration with a NanoDrop 2000. Libraries were made using multiplex PCR. For sequencing, an Illumina HiSeq 4000 was employed. CDR3 regions were amplified by Arm-PCR with iRepertoire HTBI primers to construct TCR beta libraries. Before sequencing, the PCR products underwent gel purification. As for the authors' bioinformatics: Gene usage analysis of CDR3 amino acid clonotypes used the 62 TRBV and about 14 TRBJ segments found across samples. COPE and FqMerger were used to merge the filtered high-quality paired reads into contigs. BLAST was used to align contigs to IMGT TRBV, TRBD and TRBJ reference genes, and CDR3 was defined according to IMGT. Any clonotype with a frequency above 0.1% was classified as a highly expanded clone. Shannon entropy served as the measure of repertoire diversity, while the Gini coefficient captured V-J evenness. A clonotype found in more than one individual was treated as public. TCRdb applied fastp at Q25 and MiXCR to the public reads, then kept only in-frame beta chains. Records with the same CDR3 protein are collapsed into one entry carrying the most frequent genes and DNA. It is TCRdb's table, rather than the study itself, that gives the V and J calls and clone size. This sample lists roughly 500,000 distinct CDR3 sequences; less than 15% were detected once. The ten biggest clones cover roughly 9.7% of the sample.

These data also featured in a second study, about T cells in Graves' hyperthyroidism and ophthalmopathy. As described in the second report: Stable Graves' hyperthyroidism was defined as no progression to ophthalmopathy during 18 months of follow-up. Hyperthyroidism patients were aged 18 to 65 years and newly diagnosed, with disease duration of less than 2 months. The study excluded patients with uncontrolled infections, other autoimmune diseases, pregnancy or lactation. Diagnoses were based on clinical symptoms, serum thyroxine and TRAb, thyroid ultrasound and orbital computed tomography. The TCR CDR3 was subjected to a first round of RT-PCR using the HTBI primer set and the Qiagen OneStep RT-PCR kit. Most expanded thyroid clonotypes (frequency above 0.001) were also detected in blood, suggesting blood repertoires may reflect thyroid immune responses. Ophthalmopathy was separated from stable hyperthyroidism by a 13 V-J signature model, with around 90% sensitivity and roughly 84% specificity obtained in cross-validation and 80%/75% obtained in testing. In validation, the model predicted progression to ophthalmopathy a median of approximately 6.3 months before onset, with 70% to 71% sensitivity and 72.22% specificity. To identify TCR V-J signatures that set the groups apart, the researchers used a discovery cohort of 90 to 100 patients, made up of 40 to 45 with Graves' ophthalmopathy and 57 with stable Graves' hyperthyroidism. Whether ophthalmopathy could be predicted prospectively was tested in an independent validation cohort made up of 18 to 20 hyperthyroidism patients plus 17 patients who later progressed to ophthalmopathy. The 100 or so discovery patients were randomly split 7:3 into training and test sets. In addition, the study compared T-cell repertoires in thyroid tissue and in blood from about 6 Graves' hyperthyroidism patients. After sampling, hyperthyroidism patients received methimazole starting at 30 mg daily, and ophthalmopathy patients received high-dose intravenous methylprednisolone. Libraries were constructed in a second round of multiplex PCR, after which size selection and purification were performed. The libraries were sequenced on an Illumina HiSeq2000 using paired-end 100 bp reads. SOAPnuke was used to process the raw data, throwing out any read that contained adapters or uncalled bases, had a mean Phred below 15, or lacked an exact constant-primer or identifier match. High-quality paired reads were merged with COPE v1.2.5, and unique nucleotide sequences were defined as clonotypes. MiTCR v1.1 was used to align the clonotypes against IMGT TRBV, TRBD and TRBJ reference segments. Only V-J combinations with frequency above 0.0001, covering 99.2% of repertoires, were analysed. The TCS score was defined as the ratio of F50 (clonal expansion) to E x V (chaos), calculated using BLOSUM62-based TCRdist between CDR3 peptides within each V-J. Welch's t-statistics and random forest reduced around 520 V-J features to roughly 13, which were used in a naive Bayes classifier (R e1071). No statistical method was used to set the sample size in advance, and investigators knew the group allocation. The paper reports TCR Vbeta CDR3 sequencing of some 140 peripheral blood samples: around 45 ophthalmopathy, some 80 hyperthyroidism and approximately 17 progressor patients.

The clonotype comes from a man aged 25 to 40 with Graves disease. Donor details come from another sample of the same person, matched by shared clones. The chain is encoded by TRBV7-9 joined to TRBJ1-5, with the D gene not confidently named. The material was peripheral blood mononuclear cells (PBMCs), obtained at new diagnosis, from a patient treated with antithyroid drugs. The CDR3 sequence is CASSSMGGNQPQHF. The bases are TGTGCCAGCAGCTCCATGGGAGGCAATCAGCCCCAGCATTTT.